This T cell receptor beta chain came from a study of T cell responses to AZD1222 COVID-19 vaccine. The overall study: Some second doses came at about 4 weeks and others at about 12 weeks; these were pooled.

With respect to this clone: The antigen remains unidentified.

General observations from the study: Clonal diversity was possibly underestimated, and white British individuals and females predominated among donors. None of the repertoires were sampled until the peak T cell response had passed. Unmutated variant regions are reportedly targeted by nearly half of spike-specific TCRs.

CDR3 size: 13 residues. The germline CDR1 and CDR2 sequences are KGHSH and LQKENI. V gave up 2 bases and J gave up 6 bases, with 7 bases separating them. Sequencing used immunoSEQ multiplex PCR; TCRdb keeps in-frame clones, though not all of them. Among roughly 170,000 clones listed, 90% to 95% were seen once. This chain uses TRBV18 with TRBJ1-4, with D uncertain. The material was peripheral blood, obtained on day 0 of AZD1222 vaccination. This TCR was sampled from an adult in good health. The CDR3 DNA reads TGTGCCAGCTCACCATCTGGCGATGAAAAACTGTTTTTT. Its protein is CASSPSGDEKLFF.